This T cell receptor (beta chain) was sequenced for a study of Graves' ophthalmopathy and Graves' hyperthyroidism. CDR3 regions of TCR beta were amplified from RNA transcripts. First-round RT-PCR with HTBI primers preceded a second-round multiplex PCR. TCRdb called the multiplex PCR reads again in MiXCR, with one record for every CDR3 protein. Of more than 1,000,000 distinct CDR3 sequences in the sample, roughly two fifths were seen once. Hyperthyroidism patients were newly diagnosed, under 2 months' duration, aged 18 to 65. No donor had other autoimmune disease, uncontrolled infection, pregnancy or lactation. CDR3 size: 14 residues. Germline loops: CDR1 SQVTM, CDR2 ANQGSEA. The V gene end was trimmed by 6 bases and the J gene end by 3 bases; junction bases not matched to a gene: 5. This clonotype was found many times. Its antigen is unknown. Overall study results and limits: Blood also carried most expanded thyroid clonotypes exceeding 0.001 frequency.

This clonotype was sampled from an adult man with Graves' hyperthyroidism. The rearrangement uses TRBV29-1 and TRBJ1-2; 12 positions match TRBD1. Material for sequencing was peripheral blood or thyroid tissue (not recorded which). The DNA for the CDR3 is TGCAGCGTCACCGGGACAGGGGGCGACTATGGCTACACCTTC. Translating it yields CSVTGTGGDYGYTF.